A selection of T cell receptor delta chains follows, all from one sample in a study of Vγ9Vδ2 T cells in congenital toxoplasmosis. TCRdb reanalysed the reads with CATT. The profile shows 300 to 400 delta-chain clones, about 26% of them singletons. Sequenced: gamma-delta T cells from blood. These receptors were taken from a child younger than 10 born to a mother with Toxoplasma gondii infection during pregnancy, either congenitally infected or uninfected (not recorded which). CDR3s leave out the opening cysteine and the closing phenylalanine or tryptophan. Fields, in order: clone size, D gene, V gene, CDR3 protein. A D gene is named only where the DNA matches it firmly. Size is stated for part of the rows, as once, few or many counts, or as a class when the clone is expanded.

>hyperexpanded|TRDD3|TRDV2
ACDTLGGGRTENKLI
>hyperexpanded|-|TRDV1
ALGVTRNKLI
>few|-|TRDV1
ALGDRAFPTDKLI
>large|TRDD3|TRDV2
ACDPIPIGGYDGVSGDKLI
>few|TRDD3|TRDV1
ALGDRSAFLRRGLLGDTQVDKLI
>hyperexpanded|TRDD3|TRDV3
AFWEGDYTDKLI
>-|TRDD3|TRDV2
ACDTVLGDTGGTDKLI
>hyperexpanded|TRDD3|TRDV2
ACDSWGINSWDTRQMF
>hyperexpanded|TRDD3|TRAV29/DV5
AASGWGIWTDKLI
>hyperexpanded|-|TRDV1
ALGELKSRGPYKLI
>few|-|TRDV1
ALGEPLGRKYTDKLI
>-|TRDD3|TRDV2
ASDTSWYWGQVCSWDTRQMF
>hyperexpanded|TRDD3|TRDV2
ACDTVTGGYASVESTDKLI
>-|-|TRDV2
ACDTDKLI
>-|TRDD3|TRDV3
AFQAFPSYWGIQASLMYTDKLI
>large|TRDD3|TRDV3
ASKVGYWGEYRADKLI